The text below deals with one TCR beta chain. Assay: immunoSEQ multiplex PCR; the TCRdb copy retains only in-frame clones and omits some. The sample includes approximately 140,000 clones, about nine tenths of them seen just once. The data were taken from a study of blood T cell repertoires in COVID-19. The TCR comes from a woman aged 55-69 years with active or convalescent COVID-19. What was sequenced was peripheral blood.

CDR3 bases: TGTGCCAGCAGTGAAAAGGGGGGGATTATAGATACGCAGTATTTT. It yields the protein CASSEKGGIIDTQYF. This chain connects TRBV2 to TRBJ2-3; weak D call: TRBD2 (7 bases). The CDR3 runs 15 residues. Germline CDR1 reads SNHLY; CDR2 reads FYNNEI. V lost 2 bases and J lost 5, with 14 bases in between.